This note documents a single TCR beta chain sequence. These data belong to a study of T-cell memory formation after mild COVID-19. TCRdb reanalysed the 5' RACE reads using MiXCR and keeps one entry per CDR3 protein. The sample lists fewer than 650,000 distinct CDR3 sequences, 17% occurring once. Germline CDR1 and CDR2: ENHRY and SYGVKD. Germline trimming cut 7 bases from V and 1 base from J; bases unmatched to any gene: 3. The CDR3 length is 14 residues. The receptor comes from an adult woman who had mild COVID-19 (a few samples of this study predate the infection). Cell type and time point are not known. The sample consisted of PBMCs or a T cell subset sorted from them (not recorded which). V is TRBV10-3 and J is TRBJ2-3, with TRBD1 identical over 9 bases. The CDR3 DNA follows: TGTGCCATCAAAGGGACAGGGCGCACAGATACGCAGTATTTT. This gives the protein CAIKGTGRTDTQYF.